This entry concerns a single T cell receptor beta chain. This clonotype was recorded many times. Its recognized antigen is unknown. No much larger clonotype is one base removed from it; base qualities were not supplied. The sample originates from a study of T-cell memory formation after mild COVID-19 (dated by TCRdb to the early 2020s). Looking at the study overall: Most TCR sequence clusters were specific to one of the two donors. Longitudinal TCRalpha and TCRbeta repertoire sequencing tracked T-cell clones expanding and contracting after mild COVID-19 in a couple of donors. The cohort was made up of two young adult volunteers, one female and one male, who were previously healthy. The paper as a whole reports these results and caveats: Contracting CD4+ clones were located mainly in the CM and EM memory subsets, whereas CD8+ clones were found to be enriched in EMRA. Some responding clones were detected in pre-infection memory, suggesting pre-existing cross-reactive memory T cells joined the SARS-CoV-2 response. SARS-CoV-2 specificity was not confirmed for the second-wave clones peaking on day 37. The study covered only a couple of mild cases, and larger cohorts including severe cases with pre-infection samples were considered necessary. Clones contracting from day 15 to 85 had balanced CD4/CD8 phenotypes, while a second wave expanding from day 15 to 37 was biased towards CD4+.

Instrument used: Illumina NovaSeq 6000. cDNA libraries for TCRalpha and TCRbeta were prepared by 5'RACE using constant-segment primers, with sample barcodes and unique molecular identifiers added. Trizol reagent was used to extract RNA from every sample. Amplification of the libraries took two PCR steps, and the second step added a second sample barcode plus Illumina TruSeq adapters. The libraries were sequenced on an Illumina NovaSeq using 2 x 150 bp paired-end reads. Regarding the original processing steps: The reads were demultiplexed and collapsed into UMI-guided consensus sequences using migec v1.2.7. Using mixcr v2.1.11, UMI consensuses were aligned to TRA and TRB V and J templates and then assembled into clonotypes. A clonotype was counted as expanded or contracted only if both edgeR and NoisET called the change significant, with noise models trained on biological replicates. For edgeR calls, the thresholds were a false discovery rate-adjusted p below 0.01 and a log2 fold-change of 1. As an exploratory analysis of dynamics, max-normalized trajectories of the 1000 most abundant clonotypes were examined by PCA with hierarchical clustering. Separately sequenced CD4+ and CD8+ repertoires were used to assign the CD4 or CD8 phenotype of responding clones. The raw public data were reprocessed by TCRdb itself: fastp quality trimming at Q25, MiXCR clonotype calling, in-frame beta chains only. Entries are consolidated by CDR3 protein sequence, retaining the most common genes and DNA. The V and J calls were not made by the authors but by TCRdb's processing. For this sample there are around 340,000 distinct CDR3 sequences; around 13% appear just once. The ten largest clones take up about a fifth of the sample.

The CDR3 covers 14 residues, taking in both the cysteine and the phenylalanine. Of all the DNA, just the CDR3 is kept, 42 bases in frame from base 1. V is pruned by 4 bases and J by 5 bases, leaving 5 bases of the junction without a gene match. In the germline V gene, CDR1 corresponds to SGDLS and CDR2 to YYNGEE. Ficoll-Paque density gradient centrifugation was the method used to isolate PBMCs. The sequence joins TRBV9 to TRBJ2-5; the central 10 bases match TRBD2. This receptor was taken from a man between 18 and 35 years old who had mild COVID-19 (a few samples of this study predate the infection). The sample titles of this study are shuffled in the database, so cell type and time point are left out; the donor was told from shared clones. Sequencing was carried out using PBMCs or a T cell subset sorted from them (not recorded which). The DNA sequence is TGTGCCAGCAGCCCTCTAGCGGGGGTGGAGACCCAGTACTTC. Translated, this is CASSPLAGVETQYF.